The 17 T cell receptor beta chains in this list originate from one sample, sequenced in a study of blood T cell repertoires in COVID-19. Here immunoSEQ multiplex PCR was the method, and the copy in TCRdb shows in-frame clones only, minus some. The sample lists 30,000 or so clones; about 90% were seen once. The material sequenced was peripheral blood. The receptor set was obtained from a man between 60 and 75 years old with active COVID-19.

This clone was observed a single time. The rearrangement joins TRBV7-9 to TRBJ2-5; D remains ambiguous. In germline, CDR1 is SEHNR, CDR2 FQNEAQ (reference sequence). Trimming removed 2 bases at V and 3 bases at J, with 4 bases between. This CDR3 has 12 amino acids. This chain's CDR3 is CASSLREETQYF. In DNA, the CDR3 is TGTGCCAGCAGCTTACGCGAAGAGACCCAGTACTTC.

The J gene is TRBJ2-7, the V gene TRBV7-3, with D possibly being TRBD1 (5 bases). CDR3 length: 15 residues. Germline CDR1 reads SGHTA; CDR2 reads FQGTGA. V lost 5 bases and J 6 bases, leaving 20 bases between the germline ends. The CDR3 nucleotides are TGTGCCAGCAGCCCCCTGGCGGCAGGGTGGGGCGAGCAGTACTTC. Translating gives CASSPLAAGWGEQYF. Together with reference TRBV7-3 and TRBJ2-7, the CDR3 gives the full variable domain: GAGVSQTPSNKVTEKGKYVELRCDPISGHTALYWYRQSLGQGPEFLIYFQGTGAADDSGLPNDRFFAVRPEGSVSTLKIQRTERGDSAVYLCASSPLAAGWGEQYFGPGTRLTVT.

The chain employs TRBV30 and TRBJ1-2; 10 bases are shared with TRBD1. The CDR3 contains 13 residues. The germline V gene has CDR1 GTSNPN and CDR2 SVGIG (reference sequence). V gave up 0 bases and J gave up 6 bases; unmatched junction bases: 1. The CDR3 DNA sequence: TGTGCCTGGAGTGTGACAGGGGGCGATGGCTACACCTTC. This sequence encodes CAWSVTGGDGYTF.

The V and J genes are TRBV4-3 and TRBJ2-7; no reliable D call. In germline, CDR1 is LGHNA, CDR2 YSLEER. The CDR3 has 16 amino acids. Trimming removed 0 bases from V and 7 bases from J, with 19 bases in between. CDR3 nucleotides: TGCGCCAGCAGCCAAGATTGGCACCGTCGTCCCCCTGAGCAGTACTTC. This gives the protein CASSQDWHRRPPEQYF.

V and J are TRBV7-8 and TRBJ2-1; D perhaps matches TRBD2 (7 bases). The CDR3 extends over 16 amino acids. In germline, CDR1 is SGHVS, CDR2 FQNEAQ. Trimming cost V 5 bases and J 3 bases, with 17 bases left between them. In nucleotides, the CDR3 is TGTGCCAGCAGCCTCAATCGGGGGGCTATCTACAATGAGCAGTTCTTC. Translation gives CASSLNRGAIYNEQFF.

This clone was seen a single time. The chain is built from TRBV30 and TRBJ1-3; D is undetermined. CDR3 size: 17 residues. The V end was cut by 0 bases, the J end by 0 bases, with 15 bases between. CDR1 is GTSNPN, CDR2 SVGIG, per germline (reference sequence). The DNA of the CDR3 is TGTGCCTGGAGTGTATTTAGCACGCTGAGCTCTGGAAACACCATATATTTT. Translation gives CAWSVFSTLSSGNTIYF.

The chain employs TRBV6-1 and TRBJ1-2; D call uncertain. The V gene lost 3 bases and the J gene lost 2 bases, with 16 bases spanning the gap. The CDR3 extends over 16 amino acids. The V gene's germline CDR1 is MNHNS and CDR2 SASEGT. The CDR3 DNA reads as TGTGCCAGCAGTGATCGAGGCGCTGCCTCCAACTATGGCTACACCTTC. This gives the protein CASSDRGAASNYGYTF.

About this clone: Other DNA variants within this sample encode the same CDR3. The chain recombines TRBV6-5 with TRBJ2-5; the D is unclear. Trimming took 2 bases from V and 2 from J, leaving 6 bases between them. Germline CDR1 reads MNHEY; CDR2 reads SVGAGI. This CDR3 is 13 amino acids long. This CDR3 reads CASSYGLQETQYF. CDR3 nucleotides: TGTGCCAGCAGTTACGGCTTACAAGAGACCCAGTACTTC.

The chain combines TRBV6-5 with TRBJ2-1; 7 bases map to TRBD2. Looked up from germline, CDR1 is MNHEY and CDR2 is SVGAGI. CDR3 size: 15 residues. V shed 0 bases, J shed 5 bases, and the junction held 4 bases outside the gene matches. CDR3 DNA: TGTGCCAGCAGTTACTCGTGGCGGGGGAACAATGAGCAGTTCTTC. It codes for CASSYSWRGNNEQFF.

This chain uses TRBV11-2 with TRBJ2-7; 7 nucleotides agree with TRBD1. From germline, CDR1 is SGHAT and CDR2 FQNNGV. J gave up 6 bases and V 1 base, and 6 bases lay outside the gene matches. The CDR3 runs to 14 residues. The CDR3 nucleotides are TGTGCCAGCAGCTTAGGGACAGGTGTTTTCGAGCAGTACTTC. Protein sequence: CASSLGTGVFEQYF.

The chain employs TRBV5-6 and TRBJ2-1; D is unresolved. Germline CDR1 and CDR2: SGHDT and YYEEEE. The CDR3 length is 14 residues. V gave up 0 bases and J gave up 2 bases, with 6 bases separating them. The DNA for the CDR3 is TGTGCCAGCAGCTTGGACATCCCCTACAATGAGCAGTTCTTC. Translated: CASSLDIPYNEQFF.

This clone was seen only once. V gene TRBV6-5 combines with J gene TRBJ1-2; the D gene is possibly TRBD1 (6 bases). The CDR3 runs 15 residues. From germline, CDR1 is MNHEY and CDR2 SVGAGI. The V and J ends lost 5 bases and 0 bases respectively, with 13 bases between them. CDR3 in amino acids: CASSQTTGTNYGYTF. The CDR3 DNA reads TGTGCCAGCAGTCAAACTACAGGGACTAACTATGGCTACACCTTC.

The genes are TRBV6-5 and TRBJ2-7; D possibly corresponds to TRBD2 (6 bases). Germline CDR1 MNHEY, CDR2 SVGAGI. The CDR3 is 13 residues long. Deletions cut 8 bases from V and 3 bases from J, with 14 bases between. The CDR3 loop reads CASRKLGGYEQYF. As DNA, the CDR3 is TGTGCCAGCCGGAAGCTCGGGGGCTACGAGCAGTACTTC.

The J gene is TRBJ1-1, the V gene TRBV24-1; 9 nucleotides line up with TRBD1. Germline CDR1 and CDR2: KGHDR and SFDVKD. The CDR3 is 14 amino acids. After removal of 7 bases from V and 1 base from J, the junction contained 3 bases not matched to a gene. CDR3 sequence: CATSGTGPNTEAFF. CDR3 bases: TGTGCCACCAGCGGGACAGGGCCGAACACTGAAGCTTTCTTT.

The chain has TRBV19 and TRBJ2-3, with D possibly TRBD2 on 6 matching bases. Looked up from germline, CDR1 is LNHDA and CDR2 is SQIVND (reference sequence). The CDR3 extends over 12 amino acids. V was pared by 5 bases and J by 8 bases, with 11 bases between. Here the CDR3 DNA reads TGTGCCAGTAGTTTCCGGAGGGGTACGCAGTATTTT. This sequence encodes CASSFRRGTQYF.

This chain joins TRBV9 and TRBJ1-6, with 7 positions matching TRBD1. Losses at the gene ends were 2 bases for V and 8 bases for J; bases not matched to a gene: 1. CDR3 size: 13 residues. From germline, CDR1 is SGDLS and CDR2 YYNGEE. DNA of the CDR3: TGTGCCAGCAGCGTTGGGACAGATTCACCCCTCCACTTT. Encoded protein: CASSVGTDSPLHF.

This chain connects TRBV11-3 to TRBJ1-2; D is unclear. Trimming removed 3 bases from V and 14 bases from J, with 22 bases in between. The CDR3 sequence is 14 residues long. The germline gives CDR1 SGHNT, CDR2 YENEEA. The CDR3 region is CASSFGKGLSVGTF. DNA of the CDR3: TGTGCCAGCAGCTTCGGGAAGGGCCTATCGGTGGGGACCTTC.